This record concerns one T cell receptor beta chain sequence. This record belongs to a study of CD8+ T cells in alopecia areata. Study at large: Tofacitinib administration to treated patients was oral, at 5 to 10 mg twice daily.

Sequencing relied on a cDNA template that was reverse transcribed from extracted RNA. Assay used: immunoSEQ multiplex PCR; TCRdb lists only in-frame clones, some missing. The sample contains approximately 160,000 clones, approximately 62% of which appear only once. Unmatched junction bases numbered 13, after V lost 3 bases and J lost 4 bases. The CDR3 consists of 16 residues. CDR1 and CDR2 from the germline V gene are SQVTM and ANQGSEA. Regarding treatment: oral pan-JAK inhibitor, 5-10 mg twice daily. Sample: CD4+ T cells sorted from blood, taken at week 24, from a patient treated with tofacitinib. The chain is built from TRBV29-1 and TRBJ2-7; 9 positions match TRBD1. The sequence was obtained from a human donor with alopecia areata. The CDR3 sequence is CSVEGDRAGNFYEQYF. In nucleotides, the CDR3 is TGCAGCGTTGAGGGGGACAGGGCGGGAAATTTTTACGAGCAGTACTTC.